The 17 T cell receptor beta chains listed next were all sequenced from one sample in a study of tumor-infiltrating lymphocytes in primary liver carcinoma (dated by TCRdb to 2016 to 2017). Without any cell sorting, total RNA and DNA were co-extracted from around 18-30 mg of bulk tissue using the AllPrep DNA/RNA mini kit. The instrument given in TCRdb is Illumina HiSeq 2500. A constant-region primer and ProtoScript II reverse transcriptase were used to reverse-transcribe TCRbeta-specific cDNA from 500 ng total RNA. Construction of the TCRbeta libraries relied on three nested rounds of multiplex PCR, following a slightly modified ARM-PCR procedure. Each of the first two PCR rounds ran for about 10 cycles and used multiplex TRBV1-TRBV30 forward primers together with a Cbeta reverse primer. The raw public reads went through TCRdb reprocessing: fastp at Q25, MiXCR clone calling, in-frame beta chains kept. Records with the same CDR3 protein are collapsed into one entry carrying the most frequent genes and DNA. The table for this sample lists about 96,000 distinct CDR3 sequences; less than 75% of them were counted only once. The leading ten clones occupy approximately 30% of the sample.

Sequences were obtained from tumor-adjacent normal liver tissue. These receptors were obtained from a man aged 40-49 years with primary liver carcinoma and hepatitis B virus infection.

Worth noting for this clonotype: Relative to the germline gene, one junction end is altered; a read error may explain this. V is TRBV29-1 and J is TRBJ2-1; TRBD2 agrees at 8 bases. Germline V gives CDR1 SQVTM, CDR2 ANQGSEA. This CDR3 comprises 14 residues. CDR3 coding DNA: TGCATCGTTGGACTAGCCCCCCCGTACAATGAGCAATTCTTC. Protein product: CIVGLAPPYNEQFF.

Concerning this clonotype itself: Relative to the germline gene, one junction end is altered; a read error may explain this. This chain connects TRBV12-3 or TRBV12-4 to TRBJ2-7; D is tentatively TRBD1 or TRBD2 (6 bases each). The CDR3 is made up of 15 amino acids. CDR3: CASSFGGGRFGEQYF. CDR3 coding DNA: TGTGCCAGTAGTTTCGGTGGGGGGCGGTTCGGCGAGCAGTACTTC.

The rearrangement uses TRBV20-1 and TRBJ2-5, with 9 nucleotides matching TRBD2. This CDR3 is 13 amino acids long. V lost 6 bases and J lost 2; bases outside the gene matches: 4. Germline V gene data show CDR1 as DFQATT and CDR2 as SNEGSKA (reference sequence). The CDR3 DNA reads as TGCAGTGCAGGACTAGCGAGACAAGAGACCCAGTACTTC. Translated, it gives CSAGLARQETQYF.

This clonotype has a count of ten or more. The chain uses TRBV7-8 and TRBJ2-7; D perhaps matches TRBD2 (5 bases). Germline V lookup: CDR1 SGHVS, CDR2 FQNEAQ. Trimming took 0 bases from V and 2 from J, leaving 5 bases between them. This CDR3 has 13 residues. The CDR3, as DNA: TGTGCCAGCAGCTTAGCGGGAGCCTACGAGCAGTACTTC. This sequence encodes CASSLAGAYEQYF.

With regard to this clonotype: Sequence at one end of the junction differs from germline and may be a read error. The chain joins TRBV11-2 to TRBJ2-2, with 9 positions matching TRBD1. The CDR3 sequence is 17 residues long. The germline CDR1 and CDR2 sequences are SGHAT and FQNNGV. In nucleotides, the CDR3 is TGTGCAAGCAGCTTTGATCGGGACAGGGTCAGCACGGGGGAGCTGTTTTTT. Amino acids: CASSFDRDRVSTGELFF.

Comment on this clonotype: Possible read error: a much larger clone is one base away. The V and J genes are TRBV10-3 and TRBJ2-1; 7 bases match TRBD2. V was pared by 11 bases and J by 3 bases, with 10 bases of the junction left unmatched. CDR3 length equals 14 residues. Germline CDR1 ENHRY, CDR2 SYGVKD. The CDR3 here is CAVAAGELYNEQFF. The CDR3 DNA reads TGTGCCGTCGCGGCGGGAGAACTCTACAATGAGCAGTTCTTC.

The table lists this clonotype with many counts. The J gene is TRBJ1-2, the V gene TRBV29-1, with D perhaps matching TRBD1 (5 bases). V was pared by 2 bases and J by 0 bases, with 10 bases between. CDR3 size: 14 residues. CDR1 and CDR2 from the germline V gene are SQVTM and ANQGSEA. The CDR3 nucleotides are TGCAGCGTTGAAACCAGGGCGGCTAACTATGGCTACACCTTC. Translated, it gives CSVETRAANYGYTF.

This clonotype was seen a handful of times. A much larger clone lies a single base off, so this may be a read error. Written as DNA, the CDR3 is TGCGCCAGCAGCGCCACCACAGATACGCAGTATTTT. Its protein is CASSATTDTQYF. The chain combines TRBV4-1 with TRBJ2-3; D is undetermined. Germline-derived CDR1 and CDR2 are MGHRA and YSYEKL. The CDR3 loop spans 12 amino acids. Trimming cost V 5 bases and J 2 bases, with 5 bases left between them.

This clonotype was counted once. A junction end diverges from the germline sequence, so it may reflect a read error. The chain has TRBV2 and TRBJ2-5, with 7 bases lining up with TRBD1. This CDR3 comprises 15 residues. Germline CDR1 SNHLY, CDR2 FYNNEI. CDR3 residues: CASRDTTGRQETKYF. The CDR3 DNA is TGTGCCAGCAGGGATACGACAGGGAGACAAGAGACCAAGTACTTC.

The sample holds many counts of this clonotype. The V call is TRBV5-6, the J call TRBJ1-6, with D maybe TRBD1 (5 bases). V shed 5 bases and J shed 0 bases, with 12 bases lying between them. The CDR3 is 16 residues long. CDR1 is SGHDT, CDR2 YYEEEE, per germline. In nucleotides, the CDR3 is TGTGCCAGCAGACTGGGACCTAGCTCCTATAATTCACCCCTCCACTTT. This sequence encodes CASRLGPSSYNSPLHF.

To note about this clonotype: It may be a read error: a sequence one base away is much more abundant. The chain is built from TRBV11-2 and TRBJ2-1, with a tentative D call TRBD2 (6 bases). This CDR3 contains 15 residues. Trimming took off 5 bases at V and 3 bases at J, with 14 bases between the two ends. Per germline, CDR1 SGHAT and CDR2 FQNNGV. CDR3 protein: CASSPRVADYNEQFF. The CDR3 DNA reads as TGTGCCAGCAGCCCGAGAGTAGCGGACTACAATGAGCAGTTCTTC. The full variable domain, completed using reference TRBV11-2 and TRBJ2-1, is EAGVAQSPRYKIIEKRQSVAFWCNPISGHATLYWYQQILGQGPKLLIQFQNNGVVDDSQLPKDRFSAERLKGVDSTLKIQPAKLEDSAVYLCASSPRVADYNEQFFGPGTRLTVL.

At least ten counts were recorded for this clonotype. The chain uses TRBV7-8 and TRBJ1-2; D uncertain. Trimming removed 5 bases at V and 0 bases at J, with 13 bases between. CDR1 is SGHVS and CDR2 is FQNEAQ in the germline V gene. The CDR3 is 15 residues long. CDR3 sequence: CASSPDTSPNYGYTF. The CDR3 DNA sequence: TGTGCCAGCAGCCCTGACACCTCCCCTAACTATGGCTACACCTTC.

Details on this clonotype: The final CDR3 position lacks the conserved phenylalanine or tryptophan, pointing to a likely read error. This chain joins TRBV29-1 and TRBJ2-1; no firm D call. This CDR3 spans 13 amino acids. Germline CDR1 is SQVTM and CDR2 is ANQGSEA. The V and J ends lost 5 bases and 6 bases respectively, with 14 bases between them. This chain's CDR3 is CSVPLPLSNEQFL. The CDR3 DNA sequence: TGCAGCGTTCCACTGCCCTTGAGCAATGAGCAGTTCTTA.

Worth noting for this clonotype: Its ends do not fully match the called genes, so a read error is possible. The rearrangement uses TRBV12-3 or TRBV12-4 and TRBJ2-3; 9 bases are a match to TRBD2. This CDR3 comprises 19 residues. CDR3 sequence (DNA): TGTGCCAGCAGTTTAAGGCGGGAGGGAACCTCCCAGGGCACAGATACGCGGTATTTT. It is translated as CASSLRREGTSQGTDTRYF.

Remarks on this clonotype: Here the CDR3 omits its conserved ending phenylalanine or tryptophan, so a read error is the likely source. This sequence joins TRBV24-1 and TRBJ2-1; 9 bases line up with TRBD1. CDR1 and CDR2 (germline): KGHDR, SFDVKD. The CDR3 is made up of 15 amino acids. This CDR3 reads CTTSATGTGHNEQFL. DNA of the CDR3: TGTACCACCAGTGCTACCGGGACAGGGCACAATGAGCAGTTCCTC.

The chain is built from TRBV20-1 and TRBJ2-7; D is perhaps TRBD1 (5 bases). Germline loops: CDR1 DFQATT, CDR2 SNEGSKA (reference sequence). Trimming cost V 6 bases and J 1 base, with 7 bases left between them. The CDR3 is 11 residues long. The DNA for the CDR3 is TGCAGTGCCGGACAATCCTACGAGCAGTACTTC. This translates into CSAGQSYEQYF.

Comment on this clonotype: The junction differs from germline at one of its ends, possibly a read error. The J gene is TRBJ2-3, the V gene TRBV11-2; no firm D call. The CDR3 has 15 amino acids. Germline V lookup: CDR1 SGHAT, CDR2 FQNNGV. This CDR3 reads CASNLAQLSTDTQYF. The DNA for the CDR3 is TGTGCCAGCAACTTAGCTCAGCTAAGCACGGATACGCAGTATTTT.